Following are 25 T cell receptor beta chains from one sample sequenced in a study of blood T cells in healthy people across ages. Combining a sample-barcoded 5' primer with a J-beta primer mix, a second PCR ran for roughly 7 to 11 cycles. TCRdb recomputed calls from the 5' RACE reads with MiXCR, one row per CDR3 protein. The table lists more than 650,000 distinct CDR3 sequences, about a fifth of them singletons, with about 22% in the top ten. Sequencing was performed on blood. Receptor source: a man aged 70 or older in good health.

This clonotype showed up just a few times. This rearrangement joins TRBV20-1 to TRBJ1-1, with unresolved D. The CDR3 covers 13 residues. Trimming took off 0 bases at V and 4 bases at J, with 9 bases between the two ends. From germline, CDR1 is DFQATT and CDR2 SNEGSKA (reference sequence). The CDR3 region has the DNA TGCAGTGCTAGAGAAATAAGCGTCACTGAAGCTTTCTTT. It specifies CSAREISVTEAFF.

This clonotype was detected once. V is TRBV3-1 and J is TRBJ1-1, with 8 bases matching TRBD1. CDR1 and CDR2 from the germline V gene are LGHDT and YNNKEL (reference sequence). The J segment lost 10 bases and the V segment lost 6 bases, leaving 13 bases of the junction unmatched. The CDR3 consists of 14 residues. The CDR3 region is CASSRTGFEQGAFF. In DNA, the CDR3 is TGTGCCAGCAGTCGGACAGGGTTCGAACAGGGAGCTTTCTTT.

V is TRBV5-1 and J is TRBJ2-5; 7 positions agree with TRBD2. The CDR3 has 16 residues. Germline CDR1 and CDR2: SGHRS and YFSETQ. The J segment lost 4 bases and the V segment lost 0 bases, leaving 9 bases of the junction unmatched. The CDR3 here is CASSLGSSGLGETQYF. DNA of the CDR3: TGCGCCAGCAGCTTGGGGTCTAGCGGCCTTGGAGAGACCCAGTACTTC.

This clonotype came up many times. The chain uses TRBV7-2 and TRBJ1-2; 10 bases are shared with TRBD1. Germline V CDR1 and CDR2: SGHTA, FQGNSA. V lost 4 bases, J lost 4 bases, and 3 bases stayed unmatched. CDR3 size: 14 residues. DNA for the CDR3: TGTGCCAGCAGCTCGGACAGGGGGGGCTATGGCTACACCTTC. Encoded protein: CASSSDRGGYGYTF.

This clonotype was picked up one time. The chain carries TRBV28 and TRBJ2-7; 8 positions agree with TRBD2. The CDR3 has 16 amino acids. CDR1 and CDR2 (germline): MDHEN, SYDVKM. The junction had 15 bases not matched to a gene; V was cut back by 6 bases and J by 5 bases. CDR3 coding DNA: TGTGCCAGCAGCAACCCCCAAACTAGCGGAGCTAACGAGCAGTACTTC. This encodes CASSNPQTSGANEQYF.

This sequence joins TRBV7-9 and TRBJ1-1; D possibly corresponds to TRBD1 (6 bases). There are 14 residues in the CDR3. Per germline, CDR1 SEHNR and CDR2 FQNEAQ (reference sequence). V shed 5 bases and J shed 7 bases, with 17 bases lying between them. CDR3 sequence (DNA): TGTGCCAGCAGCCTACGGGACATCTGGGGTGAAGCTTTCTTT. This codes for CASSLRDIWGEAFF.

The rearrangement joins TRBV7-9 to TRBJ2-3, with 7 nucleotides matching TRBD2. The germline V gene has CDR1 SEHNR and CDR2 FQNEAQ (reference sequence). The CDR3 length is 12 residues. Trimming removed 8 bases from V and 3 bases from J; junction bases left unmatched: 2. This chain's CDR3 is CASGRETDTQYF. The DNA for the CDR3 is TGTGCCAGCGGGAGGGAGACAGATACGCAGTATTTT.

The gene calls are TRBV2 and TRBJ2-5, with D possibly being TRBD2 (6 bases). The end of the DNA aligns better with TRBJ2-1, so the J call may be wrong. Germline CDR1 reads SNHLY; CDR2 reads FYNNEI. This CDR3 spans 15 amino acids. The CDR3 is CASSEFKRAYNEQFF. In nucleotides, the CDR3 is TGTGCCAGCAGTGAATTCAAGCGGGCCTACAATGAGCAGTTCTTC.

Many counts were recorded for this clonotype. The V gene is TRBV5-1, the J gene TRBJ1-1; tentatively, D is TRBD1 (5 bases). The ends were cut back, 1 base at V and 0 bases at J, with 10 bases in the middle. Germline CDR1 and CDR2: SGHRS and YFSETQ. This CDR3 has 15 residues. CDR3 sequence (DNA): TGCGCCAGCAGCTTGCACGCGGGGGTGAACACTGAAGCTTTCTTT. Protein product: CASSLHAGVNTEAFF.

This clonotype has just a few counts. The rearrangement uses TRBV5-1 and TRBJ1-1; D ambiguous. This CDR3 comprises 14 residues. Germline V gene sequence: CDR1 SGHRS, CDR2 YFSETQ. Trimming pared 0 bases from V and 1 base from J, leaving 7 bases between. The CDR3: CASSLDGKNTEAFF. In nucleotides, the CDR3 is TGCGCCAGCAGCTTGGATGGCAAGAACACTGAAGCTTTCTTT.

The sample holds a few counts of this clonotype. V usage is TRBV29-1 and J usage is TRBJ2-5, with a tentative D call TRBD1 (5 bases). The J call may not be correct, given that the DNA end is closer to TRBJ2-7. CDR3 length: 12 amino acids. Per the germline V gene, CDR1 is SQVTM and CDR2 is ANQGSEA. The CDR3 bases are TGCAGCGTTGGCAGACAGTCCTACGAGCAGTACTTC. It encodes CSVGRQSYEQYF.

This rearrangement joins TRBV12-3 or TRBV12-4 to TRBJ2-3; the D is unclear. The CDR3 runs to 14 residues. Trimming took off 7 bases at V and 4 bases at J, with 15 bases between the two ends. This chain's CDR3 is CASKVGMSADTQYF. The CDR3 nucleotides are TGTGCCAGCAAGGTGGGGATGAGCGCAGATACGCAGTATTTT.

V and J are TRBV14 and TRBJ2-1; TRBD2 agrees at 12 bases. The ends lost 4 bases at V and 4 bases at J; junction bases unmatched: 5. From germline, CDR1 is SGHDN and CDR2 FVKESK. This CDR3 contains 16 residues. CDR3 region: CASSRRLAGAYNEQFF. The CDR3 DNA reads TGTGCCAGCAGCCGACGACTAGCGGGAGCGTACAATGAGCAGTTCTTC.

V is TRBV5-1 and J is TRBJ2-7; 7 bases agree with TRBD1. Germline V CDR1 and CDR2: SGHRS, YFSETQ. V dropped 2 bases and J dropped 0; count of bases not matched to a gene: 5. This CDR3 spans 15 amino acids. The CDR3, as DNA: TGCGCCAGCAGCTTATTTCACAGGGGCTCCTACGAGCAGTACGTC. It specifies CASSLFHRGSYEQYV.

The chain is built from TRBV2 and TRBJ2-1, with D perhaps being TRBD1 or TRBD2 (5 bases each). The CDR3 has 12 amino acids. The germline V and J ends were trimmed by 11 bases and 6 bases, with 14 bases remaining between them. Germline V lookup: CDR1 SNHLY, CDR2 FYNNEI. CDR3 region: CACRGDPNEQFF. DNA of the CDR3: TGTGCCTGCCGAGGGGACCCCAATGAGCAGTTCTTC.

This clonotype was observed a handful of times. The chain has TRBV6-2 or TRBV6-3 and TRBJ2-5; 7 nucleotides line up with TRBD1. TRBJ2-7 matches the DNA end more closely, so the J call is doubtful. In germline, CDR1 is MNHEY, CDR2 SVGEGT. The CDR3 consists of 15 residues. CDR3 bases: TGTGCCAGCAGTTTCATACGACAGGGATGGAACGAGCAGTACTTC. Its protein product is CASSFIRQGWNEQYF.

This clonotype was seen a few times. The V call is TRBV28, the J call TRBJ2-5; D is perhaps TRBD1 (6 bases). With 8 bases removed from V and 2 bases from J, the gap between germline ends came to 12 bases. The CDR3 has 13 amino acids. The germline V gene has CDR1 MDHEN and CDR2 SYDVKM. The DNA for the CDR3 is TGTGCCAGCGCCGGGACACCTCAAGAGACCCAGTACTTC. It translates to CASAGTPQETQYF.

This clonotype was seen more than once but under ten times. The chain is built from TRBV12-3 or TRBV12-4 and TRBJ1-1; D might be TRBD1 (5 bases). The V and J ends lost 6 bases and 3 bases respectively, with 11 bases between them. This CDR3 spans 13 amino acids. In DNA form, the CDR3 reads TGTGCCAGCAGACCCACGGGGCACACTGAAGCTTTCTTT. Translated, it gives CASRPTGHTEAFF.

This clonotype was observed a few times. The chain couples TRBV29-1 to TRBJ1-5, with D unresolved. From germline, CDR1 is SQVTM and CDR2 ANQGSEA. This CDR3 comprises 14 residues. Trimming removed 4 bases at V and 2 bases at J, with 12 bases between. The CDR3 bases are TGCAGCGTTGGGGGAGGGATAGGCAATCAGCCCCAGCATTTT. Protein product: CSVGGGIGNQPQHF. Full variable domain (rest looked up from reference TRBV29-1 and TRBJ1-5): SAVISQKPSRDICQRGTSLTIQCQVDSQVTMMFWYRQQPGQSLTLIATANQGSEATYESGFVIDKFPISRPNLTFSTLTVSNMSPEDSSIYLCSVGGGIGNQPQHFGDGTRLSIL.

This clonotype was recorded at least ten times. The DNA of the CDR3 is TGTGCCAGCAGCCCAGGCAGCGGGGCTAACAATGAGCAGTTCTTC. Translation gives CASSPGSGANNEQFF. The chain recombines TRBV7-9 with TRBJ2-1; 7 nucleotides agree with TRBD2. J gave up 5 bases and V 5 bases, and 9 bases lay outside the gene matches. Germline V gene data show CDR1 as SEHNR and CDR2 as FQNEAQ (reference sequence). CDR3 length: 15 amino acids.

CDR3 DNA sequence: TGCAGTGCTAGAGCCTGGGTAGCGGCGTACAATGAGCAGTTCTTC. Encoded protein: CSARAWVAAYNEQFF. The chain combines TRBV20-1 with TRBJ2-7, with D perhaps matching TRBD2 (6 bases). The end of the DNA fits TRBJ2-1 better, so the J call may be wrong. This CDR3 has 15 residues. Germline V gene data show CDR1 as DFQATT and CDR2 as SNEGSKA (reference sequence).

V gene TRBV20-1 combines with J gene TRBJ2-7; no clear D gene. Judging by the DNA end, TRBJ2-5 fits better; the J call may be wrong. CDR3 length equals 13 residues. CDR1 is DFQATT and CDR2 is SNEGSKA in the germline V gene (reference sequence). The CDR3 sequence is CSAPFERVETQYF. The CDR3 DNA is TGCAGTGCTCCATTTGAAAGGGTAGAGACCCAGTACTTC.

The chain carries TRBV27 and TRBJ2-1; D tentatively fits TRBD1 or TRBD2 (6 bases each). Germline V lookup: CDR1 MNHEY, CDR2 SMNVEV (reference sequence). CDR3 length: 22 residues. The ends were cut back, 2 bases at V and 0 bases at J, with 29 bases in the middle. The CDR3, as DNA: TGTGCCAGCAGTTTACGTCGTCGGGGGCTAGTAAGATCCCAAAGCTCCTACAATGAGCAGTTCTTC. Protein sequence: CASSLRRRGLVRSQSSYNEQFF.

The V call is TRBV20-1, the J call TRBJ1-3, with a tentative D call TRBD1 (5 bases). This CDR3 is built from 15 residues. Trimming removed 6 bases at V and 5 bases at J, with 20 bases between. CDR1 is DFQATT, CDR2 SNEGSKA, per germline (reference sequence). For the CDR3, the DNA is TGCAGTGCGATGGGGGGGTGGTTAGGTAGAAACACCATATATTTT. Translation gives CSAMGGWLGRNTIYF.

This clonotype was observed a handful of times. The rearrangement joins TRBV28 to TRBJ1-2; no reliable D call. V dropped 2 bases and J dropped 1 base, with 8 bases sitting between them. There are 14 residues in the CDR3. The germline CDR1 and CDR2 sequences are MDHEN and SYDVKM. The CDR3 here is CASSLAIVNYGYTF. The CDR3 DNA sequence: TGTGCCAGCAGTTTAGCTATCGTTAACTATGGCTACACCTTC.